The rows below give T cell receptor beta chains drawn from one sample of a study of blood T cell repertoires in COVID-19. The protocol was immunoSEQ multiplex PCR, while the TCRdb copy is restricted to in-frame clones and leaves out a portion. Seen here are about 150,000 clones, 75% to 90% observed once, and the top ten hold around 15%. Sequenced material: peripheral blood. These receptors all come from a middle-aged woman with acute or convalescent COVID-19. CDR3s include the opening cysteine and the closing phenylalanine or tryptophan. The D gene is left open where the match is weak. The size entry is marked missing in some rows and otherwise reads once, few, many or a size class.

. TRBJ1-2 . TRBV30 CAIARLRDGGGYTF
. TRBJ2-7 once TRBV11-1 CASRQTGRPYEQYF
TRBD2 TRBJ2-4 once TRBV25-1 CASSARGNIQYF
. TRBJ2-1 . TRBV3-1/TRBV3-2 CASSQATGRGGGDEQFF
TRBD1 TRBJ2-7 . TRBV5-1 CASSLEPPGQLYEQYF
TRBD2 TRBJ2-2 . TRBV4-2 CASSQGPFSSGEVGGELFF
. TRBJ2-7 . TRBV12-3/TRBV12-4 CASSLGSKYEQYF
. TRBJ2-7 . TRBV27 CARERGYEQYF
TRBD2 TRBJ2-3 once TRBV5-1 CASSLVAGDDTDTQYF
. TRBJ2-1 . TRBV4-1 CASSRRTTSNNEQFF
TRBD1 TRBJ2-2 . TRBV24-1 CATSDPGQGANTGELFF
TRBD2 TRBJ2-1 . TRBV14 CASSRQGLAGMNEQFF
. TRBJ2-3 . TRBV30 CAWGPVSGAGYTDTQYF
TRBD2 TRBJ2-5 . TRBV5-4 CASGLAGVLTQYF
TRBD2 TRBJ2-2 once TRBV7-3 CASSLSPASGTNTGELFF
TRBD2 TRBJ2-2 . TRBV2 CASKGREEDGELFF
. TRBJ2-3 . TRBV7-9 CASSLDRVSTDTQYF
TRBD1 TRBJ1-6 . TRBV2 CASRRDRVLYSPLHF
. TRBJ2-6 . TRBV19 CASSGSSGANVLTF
. TRBJ2-1 . TRBV7-8 CASSFGAAAYNEQFF
. TRBJ2-1 . TRBV5-1 CASSPTVGLSYNEQFF
. TRBJ2-3 . TRBV5-8 CASSLASWAAGTDTQYF